This record looks at one TCR beta chain sequence and its context. Antigen specificity is unknown. This sample stems from a study of T cell responses to AZD1222 COVID-19 vaccine. Notes on the study in general: The sample set comprised mostly white British donors with more females, and clonal diversity was possibly underestimated.

The CDR3 sequence is 11 residues long. The germline V and J ends were trimmed by 0 bases and 9 bases, with 6 bases remaining between them. CDR1 MNHEY and CDR2 SVGEGT come from the germline V gene. Sequencing used immunoSEQ multiplex PCR; TCRdb keeps in-frame clones, though not all of them. The sample has roughly 150,000 clones; under 95% are singletons. This receptor was obtained from an adult in good health. The sample was peripheral blood, taken on day 0 of AZD1222 vaccination. The chain uses TRBV6-2 or TRBV6-3 and TRBJ2-7; D is uncertain. The CDR3 coding sequence is TGTGCCAGCAGTTACTCGGACGGGCAGTACTTC. Its translation: CASSYSDGQYF.